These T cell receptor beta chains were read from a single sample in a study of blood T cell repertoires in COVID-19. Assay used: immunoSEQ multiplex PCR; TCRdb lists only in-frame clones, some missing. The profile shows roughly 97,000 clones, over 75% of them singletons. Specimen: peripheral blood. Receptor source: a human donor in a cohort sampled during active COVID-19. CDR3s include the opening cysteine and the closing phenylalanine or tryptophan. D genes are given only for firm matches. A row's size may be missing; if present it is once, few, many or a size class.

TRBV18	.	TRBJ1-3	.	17	CASSPQRQRRSGNTIYF	TGTGCCAGCTCACCACAGAGACAGCGACGCTCTGGAAACACCATATATTTT
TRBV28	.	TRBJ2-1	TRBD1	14	CASSLDRDFDEQFF	TGTGCCAGCAGTTTAGACAGGGATTTCGATGAGCAGTTCTTC
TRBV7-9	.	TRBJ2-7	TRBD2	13	CASSLGGSHEQYF	TGTGCCAGCAGCCTGGGAGGGTCTCACGAGCAGTACTTC
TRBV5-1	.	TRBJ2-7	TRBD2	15	CASSPQTSGAYEQYF	TGCGCCAGCAGCCCTCAGACTAGCGGCGCCTACGAGCAGTACTTC
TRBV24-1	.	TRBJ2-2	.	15	CATSPAGTNTGELFF	TGTGCCACCAGTCCCGCAGGGACGAACACCGGGGAGCTGTTTTTT
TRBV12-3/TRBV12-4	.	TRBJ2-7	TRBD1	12	CASRGQGIEQYF	TGTGCCAGCAGGGGACAGGGGATCGAGCAGTACTTC
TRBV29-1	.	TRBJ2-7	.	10	CSVGGDEQYF	TGCAGCGTTGGGGGGGACGAGCAGTACTTC
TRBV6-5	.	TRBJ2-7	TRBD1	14	CASSHRTGSDEQYF	TGTGCCAGCAGTCATCGGACAGGTAGTGACGAGCAGTACTTC
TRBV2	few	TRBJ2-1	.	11	CASLGGQEQFF	TGTGCCAGCCTAGGGGGTCAGGAGCAGTTCTTC
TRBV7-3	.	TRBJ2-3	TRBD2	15	CASSSLAGATDTQYF	TGTGCCAGCAGCTCCCTAGCGGGAGCCACAGATACGCAGTATTTT
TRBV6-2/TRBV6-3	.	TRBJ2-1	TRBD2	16	CASSREGLAGYNEQFF	TGTGCCAGCAGCAGGGAAGGACTAGCGGGCTACAATGAGCAGTTCTTC